The 16 T cell receptor beta chains listed next were all sequenced from one sample in a study of T cells in Graves' hyperthyroidism and ophthalmopathy (dated by TCRdb to between 2018 and 2020). The protocol used for the library was multiplex PCR. Sequencing was carried out with an Illumina HiSeq 2000. TCR beta CDR3 regions were amplified from RNA transcripts. The first round of RT-PCR for the TCR CDR3 was performed with the HTBI primer set and the Qiagen OneStep RT-PCR kit. Using fastp at Q25 and MiXCR, TCRdb reprocessed the public reads and kept productive beta chains. For every CDR3 protein sequence, its rows merge into one entry that carries the most common genes and DNA. The table for this sample lists under 500,000 distinct CDR3 sequences; about 14% of them were counted only once. The leading ten clones occupy under 30% of the sample. Material: blood. The receptors were sampled from a man between 50 and 59 years old with Graves' ophthalmopathy.

This clonotype was recorded many times. The V call is TRBV7-8, the J call TRBJ2-3; D possibly matches TRBD1 or TRBD2 (6 bases each). The CDR3 sequence is 16 residues long. Germline loops: CDR1 SGHVS, CDR2 FQNEAQ. Trimming left V 1 base short and J 4 bases short, with 15 bases between. The CDR3 DNA reads TGTGCCAGCAGCTTAGGGTCCCTAGGGGGGCCAGATACGCAGTATTTT. Encoded protein: CASSLGSLGGPDTQYF. Filled out from reference TRBV7-8 and TRBJ2-3, the complete variable domain reads GAGVSQSPRYKVAKRGQDVALRCDPISGHVSLFWYQQALGQGPEFLTYFQNEAQLDKSGLPSDRFFAERPEGSVSTLKIQRTQQEDSAVYLCASSLGSLGGPDTQYFGPGTRLTVL.

The chain combines TRBV18 with TRBJ1-5, with D perhaps matching TRBD1 (5 bases). V lost 1 base and J lost 4, with 8 bases in between. Germline V gives CDR1 KGHSH, CDR2 LQKENI. The CDR3 sequence is 14 residues long. CDR3 protein: CASSPLGPNQPQHF. The CDR3 DNA is TGTGCCAGCTCACCACTGGGGCCGAATCAGCCCCAGCATTTT.

The table lists this clonotype with many counts. This rearrangement joins TRBV6-2 or TRBV6-3 to TRBJ2-5; 12 nucleotides align to TRBD1. Germline CDR1 MNHEY, CDR2 SVGEGT. V shed 4 bases, J shed 5 bases, and the junction held 8 bases outside the gene matches. The CDR3 is 16 amino acids. The CDR3 sequence is CASSSGTGGSRETQYF. DNA for the CDR3: TGTGCCAGCAGTTCCGGGACAGGGGGCTCACGGGAGACCCAGTACTTC.

With respect to this clonotype: A much larger clonotype is one base distant, so this may be a read error. The chain carries TRBV29-1 and TRBJ2-5, with unresolved D. The DNA matches TRBJ2-1 better at its end, which makes the J call doubtful. This CDR3 spans 12 amino acids. The germline CDR1 and CDR2 sequences are SQVTM and ANQGSEA. The CDR3 nucleotides read TGCAGCGTTGACCGCCTACAAGAGACCCAGTTCTTC. Translating gives CSVDRLQETQFF.

This clonotype was counted ten times or more. The genes are TRBV30 and TRBJ2-3, with D perhaps TRBD1 (5 bases). CDR1 GTSNPN and CDR2 SVGIG come from the germline V gene (reference sequence). The germline V and J ends were trimmed by 4 bases and 4 bases, with 12 bases remaining between them. The CDR3 has 13 amino acids. CDR3 DNA: TGTGCCTGGAAGGGGCTGGCCCCAGATACGCAGTATTTT. Encoded protein: CAWKGLAPDTQYF.

This clonotype showed up just a few times. The genes are TRBV24-1 and TRBJ1-2; no reliable D call. Trimming left V 2 bases short and J 8 bases short, with 14 bases between. The CDR3 spans 14 residues. The germline V gene encodes CDR1 KGHDR and CDR2 SFDVKD. CDR3 in DNA: TGTGCCACCAGTGATTCTTCTTCTCGCACGGGCTACACCTTC. Residues: CATSDSSSRTGYTF.

This clonotype was seen repeatedly, ten times or more. This chain connects TRBV11-2 to TRBJ2-5; D unclear. Germline loops: CDR1 SGHAT, CDR2 FQNNGV. The CDR3 runs 14 residues. The V end lost 3 bases, the J end lost 3 bases, and 11 bases lay between the germline ends. CDR3 bases: TGTGCCAGCAGCTTCGGCTGGAGAGAAGAGACCCAGTACTTC. It is translated as CASSFGWREETQYF.

This clonotype was seen at least ten times. V is TRBV10-3 and J is TRBJ2-7; tentative D call: TRBD1 (6 bases). Germline V lookup: CDR1 ENHRY, CDR2 SYGVKD. Trimming took off 7 bases at V and 2 bases at J, with 15 bases between the two ends. CDR3 length: 14 residues. This CDR3 is CAITSGAATYEQYF. The DNA for the CDR3 is TGTGCCATCACGTCAGGGGCGGCTACCTACGAGCAGTACTTC.

This clonotype has a count of ten or more. The gene calls are TRBV6-2 or TRBV6-3 and TRBJ2-3, with TRBD2 as a possible D gene (6 bases). With 6 bases removed from V and 6 bases from J, the gap between germline ends came to 10 bases. Germline assignment: CDR1 MNHEY and CDR2 SVGEGT. The CDR3 spans 12 residues. The CDR3 DNA follows: TGTGCCAGCAGGGGCGGGGCGGATACGCAGTATTTT. It yields the protein CASRGGADTQYF.

This clonotype was found a few times. The chain joins TRBV9 to TRBJ1-1, with D unresolved. Germline CDR1 SGDLS, CDR2 YYNGEE. Trimming removed 3 bases from V and 1 base from J, with 16 bases in between. The CDR3 loop spans 16 amino acids. In DNA form, the CDR3 reads TGTGCCAGCAGCGCCCGGTTAAGGTCGGGGAACACTGAAGCTTTCTTT. Protein product: CASSARLRSGNTEAFF.

This clonotype was detected many times. This sequence joins TRBV20-1 and TRBJ2-1, with TRBD1 matching 7 bases. CDR3 length: 14 amino acids. CDR1 and CDR2 (germline): DFQATT, SNEGSKA (reference sequence). With 6 bases clipped from V and 0 bases from J, the junction kept 5 bases outside the gene matches. DNA of the CDR3: TGCAGTGCAGCACAGGGGAGCTCCTACAATGAGCAGTTCTTC. Its translation: CSAAQGSSYNEQFF.

This clonotype occurred a few times. The gene calls are TRBV5-4 and TRBJ1-2; TRBD1 aligns across 7 bases. The CDR3 is 13 amino acids. The V gene's germline CDR1 is SGHNT and CDR2 YYREEE (reference sequence). With V trimmed by 3 bases and J by 6 bases, 5 bases remained unmatched. This CDR3 reads CASSSRDRNGYTF. The CDR3 nucleotides read TGTGCCAGCAGCTCACGGGACAGAAATGGCTACACCTTC.

This clonotype was seen a handful of times. The V and J genes are TRBV10-3 and TRBJ1-1, with no clear D. The CDR3 totals 14 residues. With 4 bases removed from V and 2 bases from J, the gap between germline ends came to 11 bases. From germline, CDR1 is ENHRY and CDR2 SYGVKD. CDR3: CAISGWRDNTEAFF. In DNA, the CDR3 is TGTGCCATCAGTGGGTGGAGAGATAACACTGAAGCTTTCTTT.

This clonotype was recorded a few times. The chain couples TRBV4-1 to TRBJ2-1, with TRBD1 matching over 10 bases. Unmatched junction bases numbered 4, after V lost 0 bases and J lost 8 bases. CDR3 length: 15 residues. Germline CDR1 is MGHRA and CDR2 is YSYEKL. In nucleotides, the CDR3 is TGCGCCAGCAGCCAAGACGACAGGGGGCGGGATGAGCAGTTCTTC. It yields the protein CASSQDDRGRDEQFF.

This clonotype was seen a handful of times. CDR3 bases: TGTGCCAGCAGCTCGAGAATTAATGAAAAACTGTTTTTT. Encoded protein: CASSSRINEKLFF. The chain has TRBV7-8 and TRBJ1-4; no clear D. The V gene's germline CDR1 is SGHVS and CDR2 FQNEAQ. This CDR3 comprises 13 residues. V lost 4 bases and J lost 4, with 7 bases in between.

DNA for the CDR3: TGCAGCGTTGAATTAGGAGGGACAGATACGCAGTATTTT. Amino acid sequence: CSVELGGTDTQYF. The genes are TRBV29-1 and TRBJ2-3, with TRBD2 as a possible D gene (6 bases). Trimming took off 2 bases at V and 3 bases at J, with 9 bases between the two ends. Germline loops: CDR1 SQVTM, CDR2 ANQGSEA. The CDR3 runs 13 residues.